This TCR beta chain comes out of a study of T cell changes during pregnancy in multiple sclerosis. TCRdb keeps only in-frame clones here, not all; method: immunoSEQ multiplex PCR. The sample lists about 71,000 clones, about 91% seen once, with less than 6% in the top ten. This CDR3 has 15 residues. Germline V CDR1 and CDR2: SGHVS, FNYEAQ. V gave up 1 base and J gave up 8 bases; unmatched junction bases: 9. This clonotype was obtained from a female donor with multiple sclerosis, enrolled in a pregnancy study. This chain links TRBV7-6 with TRBJ1-2; 8 bases agree with TRBD1. Sequencing used CD8+ T cells from peripheral blood mononuclear cells, obtained before pregnancy. The CDR3 loop reads CASSLGTGYGGGYTF. The CDR3 bases are TGTGCCAGCAGCTTAGGGACAGGGTATGGTGGAGGCTACACCTTC.